This T cell receptor beta chain was found in a study of T cells after yellow fever vaccination. Trimming left V 10 bases short and J 0 bases short, with 10 bases between. CDR3 length equals 14 residues. Germline CDR1 reads ENHRY; CDR2 reads SYGVKD. This clonotype was found a few times. A universal primer site and UMIs were added as TCR cDNA was made by 5'RACE template switching. TCRdb redid the calling of the 5' RACE reads with MiXCR, one entry per CDR3 protein. The table has about 350,000 distinct CDR3 sequences, approximately 13% seen once. Sequences were derived from CD4+ T cells sorted from PBMCs, sampled 15 days after the yellow fever booster vaccination. V gene TRBV10-3 combines with J gene TRBJ2-6, with TRBD1 as a possible D gene (5 bases). The TCR comes from a man aged 18 to 30 who received the YFV17D yellow fever vaccine. CDR3 amino acids: CATTGDSGANVLTF. DNA for the CDR3: TGTGCCACAACAGGCGACTCTGGGGCCAACGTCCTGACTTTC.